This T cell receptor beta chain was sequenced during a study of blood T cell repertoires in COVID-19. On the study more broadly: Collection of acute and convalescent COVID-19 samples took place in the United States, Italy and Spain.

Sequenced by immunoSEQ multiplex PCR; TCRdb stores in-frame clones only, minus some. The table shows roughly 80,000 clones, with around nine tenths occurring only once. This sequence originates from a woman older than 75 with acute or convalescent COVID-19. Material: peripheral blood.

The CDR3 coding sequence is TGTGCCAGCAGCTTGGACGGAGCGGCTTTCTTT. It is translated as CASSLDGAAFF. V and J are TRBV5-6 and TRBJ1-1; D gene ambiguous. Germline V CDR1 and CDR2: SGHDT, YYEEEE. This CDR3 is built from 11 residues. V was cut by 0 bases and J by 11 bases, with 8 bases left in between.